A selection of T cell receptor beta chains follows, all from one sample in a study of vaccination effects on CD4 cells after COVID-19. No antigen has been identified for these receptors. Here immunoSEQ multiplex PCR was the method, and the copy in TCRdb shows in-frame clones only, minus some. The sample has about 79,000 clones, roughly 72% seen once; the top ten hold 1.5% to 2%. This specimen was CD4+ T cells from PBMCs cultured with HCoV-229E spike peptides, taken before COVID-19 vaccination. The receptors here all came from a human donor who received a COVID-19 vaccine. The CDR3 runs from the conserved cysteine through the conserved F or W. D genes are given only for firm matches. Size is omitted from some rows. Given values are once, few, many or a class for expanded clones.

d_call	v_call	j_call	clone_size	cdr3_aa	cdr3_nt
TRBD1	TRBV24-1	TRBJ2-2	NA	CATSPGTGVTGELFF	TGTGCCACCAGTCCCGGGACAGGGGTGACCGGGGAGCTGTTTTTT
TRBD1	TRBV9	TRBJ1-3	NA	CASSALTGATTIYF	TGTGCCAGCAGCGCCCTAACAGGGGCGACCACCATATATTTT
TRBD1	TRBV5-1	TRBJ2-2	NA	CASSEGGLNTGELFF	TGCGCCAGCAGCGAAGGGGGCTTGAACACCGGGGAGCTGTTTTTT
NA	TRBV5-5	TRBJ1-4	once	CASSHQGEKLFF	TGTGCCAGCAGCCATCAGGGGGAAAAACTGTTTTTT
TRBD1	TRBV7-3	TRBJ1-2	NA	CASSLTPSPGGVYGYTF	TGTGCCAGCAGCTTAACCCCCTCGCCAGGGGGCGTTTATGGCTACACCTTC
NA	TRBV28	TRBJ2-3	NA	CASRGRGVNTDTQYF	TGTGCCAGCAGGGGTAGAGGGGTAAACACAGATACGCAGTATTTT
TRBD1	TRBV6-6	TRBJ1-5	NA	CASSPQGSSNQPQHF	TGTGCCAGCAGCCCACAGGGGTCCAGCAATCAGCCCCAGCATTTT
TRBD1	TRBV5-1	TRBJ1-5	NA	CASSTGTGGNQPQHF	TGCGCCAGCAGCACGGGGACAGGGGGCAATCAGCCCCAGCATTTT
NA	TRBV6-6	TRBJ2-3	NA	CASSYSRDSDTQYF	TGTGCCAGCAGTTACTCGAGGGATTCAGATACGCAGTATTTT
NA	TRBV19	TRBJ1-1	NA	CASSSPGSPIATEAFF	TGTGCCAGTAGCTCCCCGGGGTCACCGATCGCCACTGAAGCTTTCTTT
NA	TRBV18	TRBJ2-5	few	CASSQRQGGVETQYF	TGTGCCAGCTCACAAAGGCAAGGGGGTGTCGAGACCCAGTACTTC
NA	TRBV2	TRBJ2-3	NA	CASSRQSAGADTQYF	TGTGCCAGCAGCAGACAGTCGGCTGGCGCAGATACGCAGTATTTT
NA	TRBV12-3/TRBV12-4	TRBJ2-1	NA	CASSLGTYEQFF	TGTGCCAGCAGCCTAGGGACGTATGAGCAGTTCTTC
TRBD1	TRBV5-4	TRBJ2-3	NA	CASSAQGLDTQYF	TGTGCCAGCAGCGCACAGGGGTTAGATACGCAGTATTTT
TRBD1	TRBV18	TRBJ2-5	NA	CASSQTGGGETQYF	TGTGCCAGCTCACAGACAGGGGGAGGTGAGACCCAGTACTTC
TRBD1	TRBV24-1	TRBJ2-5	NA	CATSDPGTGGLETQYF	TGTGCCACCAGTGACCCCGGGACAGGGGGCTTAGAGACCCAGTACTTC
NA	TRBV6-6	TRBJ2-6	NA	CASKSQDSGANVLTF	TGTGCCAGCAAATCACAGGACTCTGGGGCCAACGTCCTGACTTTC
NA	TRBV5-1	TRBJ2-1	NA	CASSPTGSREVGEQFF	TGCGCCAGCAGCCCCACAGGGTCTAGAGAGGTTGGTGAGCAGTTCTTC
NA	TRBV3-1/TRBV3-2	TRBJ1-2	few	CASSQGQYYGYTF	TGTGCCAGCAGCCAAGGGCAGTACTATGGCTACACCTTC
NA	TRBV7-8	TRBJ1-1	NA	CASSFGQLSTEAFF	TGTGCCAGCAGCTTCGGACAGCTCAGCACTGAAGCTTTCTTT
NA	TRBV19	TRBJ2-4	NA	CASRLGSPSPGAKNIQYF	TGTGCCAGTAGACTAGGGTCCCCAAGCCCGGGAGCCAAAAACATTCAGTACTTC
NA	TRBV18	TRBJ1-1	few	CASSPDINTEAFF	TGTGCCAGCTCACCGGACATTAACACTGAAGCTTTCTTT
NA	TRBV5-1	TRBJ1-2	NA	CASSFGRPSGYGYTF	TGCGCCAGCAGCTTTGGGAGGCCCTCGGGATATGGCTACACCTTC
TRBD1	TRBV29-1	TRBJ1-3	once	CSVRTGAGNTIYF	TGCAGCGTCCGGACAGGGGCTGGAAACACCATATATTTT
NA	TRBV10-2	TRBJ1-6	NA	CASSESGGNSPLHF	TGCGCCAGCAGTGAGTCGGGGGGGAATTCACCCCTCCACTTT
NA	TRBV19	TRBJ2-1	NA	CASRRRTGTTYNEQFF	TGTGCCAGTCGACGAAGGACAGGGACTACCTACAATGAGCAGTTCTTC
NA	TRBV7-2	TRBJ1-5	once	CASSAPWGAESDQPQHF	TGTGCCAGCAGCGCACCTTGGGGGGCAGAAAGCGATCAGCCCCAGCATTTT
TRBD2	TRBV19	TRBJ2-1	few	CASSIWGLAGGNEQFF	TGTGCCAGTAGTATCTGGGGACTAGCGGGGGGGAATGAGCAGTTCTTC
NA	TRBV4-1	TRBJ2-3	NA	CASSQIRADTQYF	TGCGCCAGCAGCCAAATTCGAGCAGATACGCAGTATTTT
TRBD1	TRBV19	TRBJ2-2	NA	CASSKQTGANTGELFF	TGTGCCAGTAGTAAACAGACAGGGGCGAACACCGGGGAGCTGTTTTTT
NA	TRBV6-2/TRBV6-3	TRBJ1-4	NA	CASSYSIAREKLFF	TGTGCCAGCAGTTACTCGATCGCACGCGAAAAACTGTTTTTT
NA	TRBV5-8	TRBJ2-4	NA	CASTGTARQGGVAKNIQYF	TGTGCCAGCACCGGGACAGCCCGGCAGGGAGGGGTAGCCAAAAACATTCAGTACTTC
TRBD2	TRBV5-8	TRBJ2-1	NA	CASSLVGGLAGLYNEQFF	TGTGCCAGCAGCTTGGTTGGAGGTCTAGCGGGGCTATACAATGAGCAGTTCTTC
NA	TRBV6-5	TRBJ2-1	NA	CASSQTAITYNEQFF	TGTGCCAGCAGCCAGACAGCTATTACCTACAATGAGCAGTTCTTC
NA	TRBV5-1	TRBJ1-5	NA	CASSVGGDNQPQHF	TGCGCCAGCAGCGTGGGGGGAGACAATCAGCCCCAGCATTTT
NA	TRBV18	TRBJ1-1	NA	CASSPQGTEAFF	TGTGCCAGCTCACCACAAGGCACTGAAGCTTTCTTT
NA	TRBV30	TRBJ1-2	NA	CAWSTLRGGIYGYTF	TGTGCCTGGAGCACCCTTCGGGGCGGAATCTATGGCTACACCTTC
NA	TRBV7-9	TRBJ1-1	NA	CASSLGGLAFF	TGTGCCAGCAGCTTAGGAGGTTTAGCTTTCTTT
NA	TRBV5-1	TRBJ2-1	NA	CASSLRQGLYNEQFF	TGCGCCAGCAGCTTGAGACAAGGATTATACAATGAGCAGTTCTTC
NA	TRBV10-3	TRBJ2-2	NA	CAISEVGALGELFF	TGTGCCATCAGTGAGGTTGGGGCTTTAGGGGAGCTGTTTTTT
TRBD1	TRBV2	TRBJ1-6	many	CASNPTGGQYSSPLHF	TGTGCCAGCAACCCGACAGGGGGCCAATATAGTTCACCCCTCCACTTT
NA	TRBV10-3	TRBJ2-3	NA	CAIMELGTDTQYF	TGTGCCATCATGGAGTTGGGCACAGATACGCAGTATTTT
NA	TRBV5-1	TRBJ1-4	few	CASSLGGLGEKLFF	TGCGCCAGCAGCTTGGGGGGGCTGGGGGAAAAACTGTTTTTT
NA	TRBV7-2	TRBJ1-4	once	CASSAFGSNEKLFF	TGTGCCAGCAGCGCCTTTGGTTCTAATGAAAAACTGTTTTTT
TRBD1	TRBV30	TRBJ2-6	NA	CAWSRGREAGANVLTF	TGTGCCTGGAGTAGGGGGCGCGAGGCTGGGGCCAACGTCCTGACTTTC
NA	TRBV6-5	TRBJ1-1	NA	CASSPKGNTEAFF	TGTGCCAGCAGCCCGAAGGGGAACACTGAAGCTTTCTTT
NA	TRBV4-3	TRBJ2-3	NA	CASSQDPGHFTDTQYF	TGCGCCAGCAGCCAAGACCCAGGGCACTTCACAGATACGCAGTATTTT
NA	TRBV19	TRBJ2-2	NA	CASSTANTGELFF	TGTGCCAGTAGTACGGCGAACACCGGGGAGCTGTTTTTT
NA	TRBV30	TRBJ2-3	NA	CAWSVGSQGDTQYF	TGTGCCTGGAGTGTAGGCTCTCAGGGGGATACGCAGTATTTT
TRBD1	TRBV5-5	TRBJ1-1	NA	CASSLVRTGSINTEAFF	TGTGCCAGCAGCTTGGTGCGGACAGGGTCCATCAACACTGAAGCTTTCTTT
NA	TRBV9	TRBJ1-3	few	CASSVMGAGNTIYF	TGTGCCAGCAGCGTAATGGGGGCTGGAAACACCATATATTTT
NA	TRBV29-1	TRBJ1-3	NA	CSVVVNSGNTIYF	TGCAGCGTTGTGGTCAACTCTGGAAACACCATATATTTT
NA	TRBV19	TRBJ1-1	NA	CASTFTGRLSTEAFF	TGTGCCAGTACCTTCACGGGCAGGCTATCCACTGAAGCTTTCTTT
NA	TRBV7-2	TRBJ1-2	NA	CASSFEFPNYGYTF	TGTGCCAGCAGCTTCGAGTTCCCTAACTATGGCTACACCTTC